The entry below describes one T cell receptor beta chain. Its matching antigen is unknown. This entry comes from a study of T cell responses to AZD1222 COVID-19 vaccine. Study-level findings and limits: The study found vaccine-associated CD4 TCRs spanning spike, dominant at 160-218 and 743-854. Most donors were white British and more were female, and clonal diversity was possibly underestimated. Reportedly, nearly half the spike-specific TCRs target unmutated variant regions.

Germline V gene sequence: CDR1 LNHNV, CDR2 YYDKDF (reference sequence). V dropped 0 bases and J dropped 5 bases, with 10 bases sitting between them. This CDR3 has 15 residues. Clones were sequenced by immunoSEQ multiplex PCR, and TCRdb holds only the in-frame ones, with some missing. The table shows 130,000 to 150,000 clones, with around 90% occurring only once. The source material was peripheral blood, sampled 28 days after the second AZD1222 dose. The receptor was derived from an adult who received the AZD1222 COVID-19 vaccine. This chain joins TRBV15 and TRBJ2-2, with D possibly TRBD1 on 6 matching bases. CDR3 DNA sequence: TGTGCCACCAGCAGAGACCCTACAGGGACCGGGGAGCTGTTTTTT. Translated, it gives CATSRDPTGTGELFF.